The rows below give T cell receptor beta chains drawn from one sample of a study of blood T cell repertoires in COVID-19. TCRdb keeps only in-frame clones here, not all; method: immunoSEQ multiplex PCR. The sample lists around 200,000 clones, 80% seen once, with 7.4% in the top ten. Sequencing was done on a sample of PBMCs or T cells enriched from blood (not recorded which). Receptor source: a woman aged 40 to 50 with acute COVID-19. CDR3s include the opening cysteine and the closing phenylalanine or tryptophan. The order of the fields is V gene, clone size, CDR3 protein. Not all rows give a size; the values are once, few, many and, for expanded clones, a class.

TRBV9	few	CASSADSDQPQHF
TRBV6-5	.	CASSYRAGAEAFF
TRBV7-9	.	CASSLVTGATGELFF
TRBV25-1	.	CASTPTVRGTGELFF
TRBV27	many	CASSIQGAEAFF
TRBV19	.	CASSMGLAGVVGTYEQYF
TRBV6-5	once	CASSYPETGRTQPQHF
TRBV30	.	CAWSVLSGDGYTF
TRBV7-2	.	CASSLTPRGAQEKLFF
TRBV28	.	CASGDGQRQETQYF
TRBV28	.	CASRPDRGRTEAFF
TRBV7-3	.	CASSFSSGHYEEELFF
TRBV28	few	CASSLPLPPEAFF
TRBV10-3	.	CAIRDTGNSPLHF
TRBV30	.	CAWSRGFGTGYSNQPQHF
TRBV4-3	.	CASSQSERGGAYEQYF
TRBV19	.	CASSIVTGVGTDTQYF
TRBV28	.	CASRRQLAHQQYF
TRBV28	.	CASSFPSGGSNQPQHF
TRBV7-2	once	CASSKKAPAGVGEQFF
TRBV5-1	.	CASSLDGGRTDTQYF
TRBV10-3	once	CAISEKSEQYF
TRBV5-1	.	CASSLGTGYNGGANVLTF
TRBV28	.	CASSIRGEKLFF
TRBV7-2	.	CASSLPKGVQDTQYF
TRBV25-1	.	CASSERRSRGETQYF
TRBV9	once	CASSPRHFRASGRGETQYF
TRBV3-1/TRBV3-2	few	CASSQVRTGDGEKLFF
TRBV5-1	.	CASSLGTSGNEQFF
TRBV28	.	CASSFPAGMNTEAFF
TRBV14	.	CASSQLGGPNEKLFF
TRBV19	.	CASSIGTANEKLFF
TRBV11-1	.	CASSAPGQRNEKLFF
TRBV24-1	.	CATSDSAQGGETQYF
TRBV7-2	.	CASRPGGYTDTQYF
TRBV9	.	CASSRAAAPGELFF
TRBV6-6	.	CASSYSTSGGAGEQFF
TRBV5-1	few	CASSTGQTSGNTIYF
TRBV7-9	once	CASSPSGTTNYGYTF
TRBV6-4	.	CASSDSTGVQPQHF
TRBV2	.	CASSEWDSYGYTF
TRBV19	.	CASTPSRGGTEAFF
TRBV27	.	CASSPGGSYEQYF
TRBV5-4	few	CASSLVASRNHEQYF
TRBV2	.	CASGGPRNEKLFF
TRBV28	.	CASSPTGTGVAFF
TRBV15	.	CATSGYGVLHEQYF
TRBV28	once	CASSLGRGRGYTF
TRBV12-3/TRBV12-4	.	CASSFTRAEAFF
TRBV28	.	CASRPPGLAKYNEQFF